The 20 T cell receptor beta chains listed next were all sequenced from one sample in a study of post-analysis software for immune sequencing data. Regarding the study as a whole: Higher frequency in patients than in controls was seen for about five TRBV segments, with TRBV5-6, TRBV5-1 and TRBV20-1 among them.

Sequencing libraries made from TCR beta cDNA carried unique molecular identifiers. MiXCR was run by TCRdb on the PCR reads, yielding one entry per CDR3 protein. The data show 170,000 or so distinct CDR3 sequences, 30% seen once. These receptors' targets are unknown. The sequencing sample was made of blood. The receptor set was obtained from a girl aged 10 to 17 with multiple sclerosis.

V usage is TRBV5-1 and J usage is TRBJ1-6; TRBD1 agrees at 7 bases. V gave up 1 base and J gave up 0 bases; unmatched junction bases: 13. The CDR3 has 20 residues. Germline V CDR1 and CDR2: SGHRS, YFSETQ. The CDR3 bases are TGCGCCAGCAGCTTGTCGGGACAGCCGGACGTGAGCTCCTATAATTCACCCCTCCACTTT. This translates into CASSLSGQPDVSSYNSPLHF.

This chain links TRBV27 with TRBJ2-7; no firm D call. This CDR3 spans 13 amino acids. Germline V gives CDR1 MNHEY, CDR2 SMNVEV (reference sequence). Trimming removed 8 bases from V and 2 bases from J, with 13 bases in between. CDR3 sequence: CASRQPGAYEQYF. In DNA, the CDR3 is TGTGCCAGCCGACAACCCGGCGCCTACGAGCAGTACTTC.

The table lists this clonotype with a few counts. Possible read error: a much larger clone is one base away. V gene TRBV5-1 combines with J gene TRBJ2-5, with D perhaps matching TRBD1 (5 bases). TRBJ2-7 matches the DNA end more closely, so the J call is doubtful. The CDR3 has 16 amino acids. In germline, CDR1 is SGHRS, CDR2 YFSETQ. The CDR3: CASSLPGFGFTYEQYF. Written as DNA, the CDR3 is TGCGCCAGCAGCTTGCCAGGGTTCGGGTTTACCTACGAGCAGTACTTC.

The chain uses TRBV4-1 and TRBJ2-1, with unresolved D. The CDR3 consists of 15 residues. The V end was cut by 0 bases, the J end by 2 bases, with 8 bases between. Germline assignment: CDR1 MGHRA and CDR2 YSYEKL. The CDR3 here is CASSQDLSAYNEQFF. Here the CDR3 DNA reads TGCGCCAGCAGCCAAGACCTTTCGGCCTACAATGAGCAGTTCTTC.

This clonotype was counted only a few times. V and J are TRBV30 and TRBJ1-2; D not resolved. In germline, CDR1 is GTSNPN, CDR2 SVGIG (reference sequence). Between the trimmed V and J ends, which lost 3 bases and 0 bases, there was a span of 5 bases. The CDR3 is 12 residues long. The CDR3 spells CAWRGTNYGYTF. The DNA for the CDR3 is TGTGCCTGGAGAGGAACTAACTATGGCTACACCTTC.

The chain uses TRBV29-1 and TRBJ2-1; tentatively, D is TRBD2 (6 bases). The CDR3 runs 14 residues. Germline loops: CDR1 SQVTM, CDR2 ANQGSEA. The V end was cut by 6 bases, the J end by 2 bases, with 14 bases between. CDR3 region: CSVTPGLTYNEQFF. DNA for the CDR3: TGCAGCGTCACCCCGGGACTTACCTACAATGAGCAGTTCTTC.

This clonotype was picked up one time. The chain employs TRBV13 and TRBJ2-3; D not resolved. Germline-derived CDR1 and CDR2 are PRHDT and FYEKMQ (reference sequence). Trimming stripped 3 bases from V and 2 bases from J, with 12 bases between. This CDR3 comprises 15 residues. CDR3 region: CASSLIRQSTDTQYF. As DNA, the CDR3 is TGTGCCAGCAGCTTGATCCGGCAGTCCACAGATACGCAGTATTTT.

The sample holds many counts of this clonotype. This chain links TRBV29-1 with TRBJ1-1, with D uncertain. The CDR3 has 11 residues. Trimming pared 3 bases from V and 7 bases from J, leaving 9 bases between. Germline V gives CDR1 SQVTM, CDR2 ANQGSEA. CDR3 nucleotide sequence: TGCAGCGTTGAGAAAACAGATGAAGCTTTCTTT. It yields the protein CSVEKTDEAFF. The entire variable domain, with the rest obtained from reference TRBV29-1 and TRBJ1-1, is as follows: SAVISQKPSRDICQRGTSLTIQCQVDSQVTMMFWYRQQPGQSLTLIATANQGSEATYESGFVIDKFPISRPNLTFSTLTVSNMSPEDSSIYLCSVEKTDEAFFGQGTRLTVV.

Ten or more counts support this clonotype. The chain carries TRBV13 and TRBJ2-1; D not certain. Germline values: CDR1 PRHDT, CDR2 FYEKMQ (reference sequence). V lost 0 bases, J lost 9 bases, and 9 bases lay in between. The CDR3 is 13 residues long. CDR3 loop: CASSLGRMVEQFF. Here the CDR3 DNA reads TGTGCCAGCAGCTTAGGCCGAATGGTTGAGCAGTTCTTC.

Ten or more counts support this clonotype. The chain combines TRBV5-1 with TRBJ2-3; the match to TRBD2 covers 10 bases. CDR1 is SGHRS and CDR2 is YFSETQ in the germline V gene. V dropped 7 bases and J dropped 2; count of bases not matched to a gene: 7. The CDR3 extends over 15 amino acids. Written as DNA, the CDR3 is TGCGCCAGCTCTACACTAGCGGGATCCACAGATACGCAGTATTTT. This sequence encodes CASSTLAGSTDTQYF.

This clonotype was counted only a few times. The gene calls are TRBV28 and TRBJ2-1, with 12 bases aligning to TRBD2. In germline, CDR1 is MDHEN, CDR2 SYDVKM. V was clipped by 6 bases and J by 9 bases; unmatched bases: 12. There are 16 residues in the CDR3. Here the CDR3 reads CASSLGGLAGLSEQFF. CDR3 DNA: TGTGCCAGCAGCCTCGGCGGACTAGCGGGATTAAGTGAGCAGTTCTTC.

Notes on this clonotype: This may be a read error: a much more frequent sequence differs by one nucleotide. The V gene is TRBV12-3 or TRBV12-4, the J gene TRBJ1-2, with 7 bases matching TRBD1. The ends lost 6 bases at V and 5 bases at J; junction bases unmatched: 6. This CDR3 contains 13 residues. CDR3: CASRGQLRYGYTF. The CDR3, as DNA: TGTGCCAGCAGGGGACAGCTCCGATATGGCTACACCTTC.

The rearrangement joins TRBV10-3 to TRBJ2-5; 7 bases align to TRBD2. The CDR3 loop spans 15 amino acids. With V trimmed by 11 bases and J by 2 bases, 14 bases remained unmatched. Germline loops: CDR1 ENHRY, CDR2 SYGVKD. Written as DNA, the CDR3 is TGTGCCCCCAGACCCCGGCTTAGCGGGCAAGAGACCCAGTACTTC. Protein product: CAPRPRLSGQETQYF.

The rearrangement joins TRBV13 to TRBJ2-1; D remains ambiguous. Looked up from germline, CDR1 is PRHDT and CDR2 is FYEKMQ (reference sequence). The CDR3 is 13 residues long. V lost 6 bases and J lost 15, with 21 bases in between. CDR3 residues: CASRASPNNGRFF. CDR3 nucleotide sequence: TGTGCCAGCAGGGCCTCGCCGAACAATGGGCGGTTCTTC.

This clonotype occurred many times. CDR3: CSVRPDSYEQYF. The CDR3 bases are TGCAGCGTTCGACCGGACAGCTACGAGCAGTACTTC. The chain carries TRBV29-1 and TRBJ2-7; D may be TRBD1 (6 bases). The V end was cut by 5 bases, the J end by 3 bases, with 11 bases between. The V gene's germline CDR1 is SQVTM and CDR2 ANQGSEA. The CDR3 length is 12 residues.

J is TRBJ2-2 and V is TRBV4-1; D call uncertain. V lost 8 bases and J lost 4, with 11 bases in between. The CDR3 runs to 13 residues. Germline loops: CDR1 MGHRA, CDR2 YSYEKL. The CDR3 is CASAIASTGELFF. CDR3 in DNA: TGCGCCAGCGCCATCGCAAGCACCGGGGAGCTGTTTTTT.

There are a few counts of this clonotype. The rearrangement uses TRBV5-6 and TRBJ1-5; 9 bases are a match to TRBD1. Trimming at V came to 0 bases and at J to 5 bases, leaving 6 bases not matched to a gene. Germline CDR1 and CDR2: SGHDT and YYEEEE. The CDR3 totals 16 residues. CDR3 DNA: TGTGCCAGCAGCTTGGGGTTCGGGGACAGGGATCAGCCCCAGCATTTT. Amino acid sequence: CASSLGFGDRDQPQHF.

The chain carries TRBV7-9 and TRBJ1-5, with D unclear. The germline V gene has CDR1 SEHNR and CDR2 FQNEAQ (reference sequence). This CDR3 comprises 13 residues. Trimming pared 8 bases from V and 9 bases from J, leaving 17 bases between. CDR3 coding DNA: TGTGCCAGCGGTGGGGAGGGCACGGGGCCCCAGCATTTT. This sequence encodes CASGGEGTGPQHF.

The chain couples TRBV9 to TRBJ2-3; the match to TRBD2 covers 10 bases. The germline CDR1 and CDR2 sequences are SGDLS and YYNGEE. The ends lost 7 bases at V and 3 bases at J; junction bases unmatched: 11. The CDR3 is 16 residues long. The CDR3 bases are TGTGCCAGCGCCCCCGGGGGGGGACTAGCGACAGATACGCAGTATTTT. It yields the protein CASAPGGGLATDTQYF.

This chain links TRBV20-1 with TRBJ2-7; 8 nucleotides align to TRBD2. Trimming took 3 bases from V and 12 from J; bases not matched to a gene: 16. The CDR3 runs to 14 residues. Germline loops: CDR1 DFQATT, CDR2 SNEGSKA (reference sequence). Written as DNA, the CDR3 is TGCAGTGCTAGTCGAGCGGGAGCGGAGGAGACTCGGTACTTC. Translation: CSASRAGAEETRYF.